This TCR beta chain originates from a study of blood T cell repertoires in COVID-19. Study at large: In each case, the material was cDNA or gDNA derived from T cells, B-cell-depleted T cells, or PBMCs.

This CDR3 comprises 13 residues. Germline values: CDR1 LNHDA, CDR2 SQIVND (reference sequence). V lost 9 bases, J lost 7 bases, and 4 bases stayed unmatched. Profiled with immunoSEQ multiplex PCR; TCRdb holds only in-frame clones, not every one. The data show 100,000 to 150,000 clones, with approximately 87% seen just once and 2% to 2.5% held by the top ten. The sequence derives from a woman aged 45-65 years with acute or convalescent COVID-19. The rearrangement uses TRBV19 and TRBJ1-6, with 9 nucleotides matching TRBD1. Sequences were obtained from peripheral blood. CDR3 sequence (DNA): TGTGCCAGCCGGGACAGGGAAAATTCACCCCTCCACTTT. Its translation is CASRDRENSPLHF.